The present T cell receptor (beta chain) was sequenced within a study of blood T cell repertoires in COVID-19. Study-level background: Samples taken during acute and convalescent COVID-19 were collected in the United States, Italy and Spain.

The protocol was immunoSEQ multiplex PCR, while the TCRdb copy is restricted to in-frame clones and leaves out a portion. The table includes more than 150,000 clones, roughly 80% detected once. Germline CDR1 and CDR2: MDHEN and SYDVKM. This CDR3 is built from 13 residues. Trimming shortened V by 3 bases and J by 5 bases, and 10 bases separated the two germline ends. Sequencing used peripheral blood. V and J are TRBV28 and TRBJ2-5; a weak D match, TRBD2 (5 bases). The clonotype comes from a man between 60 and 70 years old with acute or convalescent COVID-19. The chain's CDR3 is CASSFWGEETQYF. DNA for the CDR3: TGTGCCAGCAGTTTTTGGGGAGAGGAGACCCAGTACTTC.